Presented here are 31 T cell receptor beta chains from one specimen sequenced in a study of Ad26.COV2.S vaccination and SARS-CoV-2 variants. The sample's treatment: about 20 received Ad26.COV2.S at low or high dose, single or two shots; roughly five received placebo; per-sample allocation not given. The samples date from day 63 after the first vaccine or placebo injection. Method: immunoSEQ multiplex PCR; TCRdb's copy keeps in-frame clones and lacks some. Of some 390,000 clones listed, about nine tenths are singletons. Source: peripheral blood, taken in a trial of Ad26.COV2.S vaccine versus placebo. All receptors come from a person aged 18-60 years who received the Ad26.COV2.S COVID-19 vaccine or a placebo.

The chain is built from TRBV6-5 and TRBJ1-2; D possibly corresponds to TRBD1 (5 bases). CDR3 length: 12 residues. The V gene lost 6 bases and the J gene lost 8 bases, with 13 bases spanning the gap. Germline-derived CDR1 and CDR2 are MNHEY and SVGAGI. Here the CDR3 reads CASRPGTGGYTF. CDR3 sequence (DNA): TGTGCCAGCAGGCCGGGGACGGGAGGCTACACCTTC.

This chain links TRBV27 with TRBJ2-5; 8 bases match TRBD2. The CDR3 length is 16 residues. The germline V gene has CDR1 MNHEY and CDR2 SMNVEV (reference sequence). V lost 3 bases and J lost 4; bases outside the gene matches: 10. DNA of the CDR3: TGTGCCAGCAGTTTTTTATCGGGGGGGCTCAGAGAGACCCAGTACTTC. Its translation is CASSFLSGGLRETQYF.

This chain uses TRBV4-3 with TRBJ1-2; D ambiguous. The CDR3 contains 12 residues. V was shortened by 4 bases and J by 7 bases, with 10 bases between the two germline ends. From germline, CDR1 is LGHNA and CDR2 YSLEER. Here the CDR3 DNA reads TGCGCCAGCAGCCGAGACGGTCGTGGCTACACCTTC. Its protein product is CASSRDGRGYTF.

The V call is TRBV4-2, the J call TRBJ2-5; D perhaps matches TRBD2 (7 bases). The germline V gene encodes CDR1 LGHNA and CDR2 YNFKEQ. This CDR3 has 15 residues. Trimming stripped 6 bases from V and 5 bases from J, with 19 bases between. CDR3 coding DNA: TGTGCCAGCAGGAAATACGGGGGGCCCGGGGAGACCCAGTACTTC. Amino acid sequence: CASRKYGGPGETQYF.

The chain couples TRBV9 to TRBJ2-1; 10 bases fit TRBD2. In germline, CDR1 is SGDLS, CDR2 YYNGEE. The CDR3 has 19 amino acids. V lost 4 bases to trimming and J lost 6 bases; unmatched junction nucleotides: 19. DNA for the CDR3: TGTGCCAGCAGCACTCGACAGGGGCCCGGGACTAGCGCTTTCAATGAGCAGTTCTTC. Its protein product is CASSTRQGPGTSAFNEQFF. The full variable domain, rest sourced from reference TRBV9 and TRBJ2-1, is DSGVTQTPKHLITATGQRVTLRCSPRSGDLSVYWYQQSLDQGLQFLIQYYNGEERAKGNILERFSAQQFPDLHSELNLSSLELGDSALYFCASSTRQGPGTSAFNEQFFGPGTRLTVL.

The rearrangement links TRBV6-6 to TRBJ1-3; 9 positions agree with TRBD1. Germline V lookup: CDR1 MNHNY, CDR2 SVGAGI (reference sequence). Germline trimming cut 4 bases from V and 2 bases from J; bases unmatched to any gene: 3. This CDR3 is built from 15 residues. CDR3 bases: TGTGCCAGCAGTTTAAGACAGGGGGCTGGAAACACCATATATTTT. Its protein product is CASSLRQGAGNTIYF.

The CDR3 nucleotides read TGTGCCAGTAGTGGAGGGGCCCTCGGGATACAGTACTTC. This encodes CASSGGALGIQYF. The rearrangement links TRBV19 to TRBJ2-5, with D perhaps TRBD2 (6 bases). The CDR3 totals 13 residues. V dropped 5 bases and J dropped 11 bases, with 18 bases sitting between them. The germline CDR1 and CDR2 sequences are LNHDA and SQIVND (reference sequence).

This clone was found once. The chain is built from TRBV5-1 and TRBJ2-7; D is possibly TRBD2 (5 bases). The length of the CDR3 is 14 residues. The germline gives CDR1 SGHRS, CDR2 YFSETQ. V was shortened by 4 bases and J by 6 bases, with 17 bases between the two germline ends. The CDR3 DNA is TGCGCCAGCAGCGAGGAGGTGGGCGTGGGCGAGCAGTACTTC. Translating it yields CASSEEVGVGEQYF.

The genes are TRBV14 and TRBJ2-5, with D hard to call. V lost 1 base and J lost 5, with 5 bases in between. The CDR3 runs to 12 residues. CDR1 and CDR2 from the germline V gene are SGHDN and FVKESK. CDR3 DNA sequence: TGTGCCAGCAGCCAAGTCGAGGAGACCCAGTACTTC. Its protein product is CASSQVEETQYF.

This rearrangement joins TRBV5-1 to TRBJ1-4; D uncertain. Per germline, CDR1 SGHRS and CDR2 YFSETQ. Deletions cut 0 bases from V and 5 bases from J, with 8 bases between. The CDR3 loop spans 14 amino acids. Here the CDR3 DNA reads TGCGCCAGCAGCTTGGCACAGAAGAATGAAAAACTGTTTTTT. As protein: CASSLAQKNEKLFF.

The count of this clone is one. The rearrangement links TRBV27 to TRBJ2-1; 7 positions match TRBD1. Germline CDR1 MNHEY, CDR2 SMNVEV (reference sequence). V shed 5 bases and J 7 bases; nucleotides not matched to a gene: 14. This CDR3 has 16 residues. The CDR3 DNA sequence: TGTGCCAGCAGTCCCTCGACAGGGCGTACGGTAAATGAGCAGTTCTTC. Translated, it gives CASSPSTGRTVNEQFF.

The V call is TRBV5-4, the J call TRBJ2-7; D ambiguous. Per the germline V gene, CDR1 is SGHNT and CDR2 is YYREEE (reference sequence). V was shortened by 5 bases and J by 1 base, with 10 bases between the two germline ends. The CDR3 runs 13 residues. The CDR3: CASRGLGSYEQYF. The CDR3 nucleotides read TGTGCCAGCAGAGGGTTGGGGTCCTACGAGCAGTACTTC. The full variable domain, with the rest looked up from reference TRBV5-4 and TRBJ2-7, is ETGVTQSPTHLIKTRGQQVTLRCSSQSGHNTVSWYQQALGQGPQFIFQYYREEENGRGNFPPRFSGLQFPNYSSELNVNALELDDSALYLCASRGLGSYEQYFGPGTRLTVT.

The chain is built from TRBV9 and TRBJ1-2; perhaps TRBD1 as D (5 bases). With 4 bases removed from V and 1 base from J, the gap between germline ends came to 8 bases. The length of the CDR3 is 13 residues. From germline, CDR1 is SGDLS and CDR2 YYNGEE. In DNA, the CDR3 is TGTGCCAGCAGCATGGACAATAACTATGGCTACACCTTC. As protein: CASSMDNNYGYTF.

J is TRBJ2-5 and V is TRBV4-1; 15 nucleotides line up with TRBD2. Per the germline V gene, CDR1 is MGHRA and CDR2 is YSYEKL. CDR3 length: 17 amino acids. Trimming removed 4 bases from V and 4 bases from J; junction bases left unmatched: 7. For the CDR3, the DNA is TGCGCCAGCAGCCCTAGGACTAGCGGGGGGGCCGGAGAGACCCAGTACTTC. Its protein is CASSPRTSGGAGETQYF.

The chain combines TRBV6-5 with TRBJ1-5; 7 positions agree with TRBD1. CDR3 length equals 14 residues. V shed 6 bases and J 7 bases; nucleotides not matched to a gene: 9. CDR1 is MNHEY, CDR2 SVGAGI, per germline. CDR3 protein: CASREGAGGQPQHF. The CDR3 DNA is TGTGCCAGCAGGGAGGGGGCAGGGGGACAGCCCCAGCATTTT.

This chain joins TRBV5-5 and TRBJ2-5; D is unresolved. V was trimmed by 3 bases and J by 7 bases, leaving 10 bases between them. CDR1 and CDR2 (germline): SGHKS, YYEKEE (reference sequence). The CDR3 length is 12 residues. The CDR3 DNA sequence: TGTGCCAGCAGCTGGCCGCGCGGGACCCAGTACTTC. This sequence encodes CASSWPRGTQYF.

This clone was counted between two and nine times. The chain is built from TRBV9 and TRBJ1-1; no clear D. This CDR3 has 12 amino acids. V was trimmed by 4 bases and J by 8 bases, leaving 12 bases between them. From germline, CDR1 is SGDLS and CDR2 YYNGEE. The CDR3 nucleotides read TGTGCCAGCAGCCCGACCGGAGGGGAAGCTTTCTTT. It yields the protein CASSPTGGEAFF.

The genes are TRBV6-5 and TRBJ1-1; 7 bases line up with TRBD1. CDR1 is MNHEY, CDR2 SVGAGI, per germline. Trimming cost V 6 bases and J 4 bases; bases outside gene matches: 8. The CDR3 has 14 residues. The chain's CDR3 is CASSLTGEGTEAFF. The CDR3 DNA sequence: TGTGCCAGCAGCCTTACAGGGGAAGGCACTGAAGCTTTCTTT.

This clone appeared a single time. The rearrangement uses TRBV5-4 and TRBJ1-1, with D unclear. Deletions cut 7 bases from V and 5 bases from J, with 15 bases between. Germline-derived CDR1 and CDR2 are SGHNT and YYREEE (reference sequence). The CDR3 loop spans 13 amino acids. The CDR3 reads CASSYELGTEAFF. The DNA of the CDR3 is TGTGCCAGCTCTTATGAATTAGGAACTGAAGCTTTCTTT.

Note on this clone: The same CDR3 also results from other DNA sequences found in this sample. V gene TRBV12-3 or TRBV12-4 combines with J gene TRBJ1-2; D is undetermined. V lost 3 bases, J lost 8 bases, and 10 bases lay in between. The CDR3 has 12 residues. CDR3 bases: TGTGCCAGCAGTTTTGGCGGGTCGGGCTACACCTTC. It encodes CASSFGGSGYTF.

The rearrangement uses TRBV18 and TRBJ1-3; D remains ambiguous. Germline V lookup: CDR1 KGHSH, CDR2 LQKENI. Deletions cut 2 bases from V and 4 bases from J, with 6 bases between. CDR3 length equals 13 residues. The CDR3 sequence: CASSPLTGNTIYF. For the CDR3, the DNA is TGTGCCAGCTCACCATTAACCGGAAACACCATATATTTT.

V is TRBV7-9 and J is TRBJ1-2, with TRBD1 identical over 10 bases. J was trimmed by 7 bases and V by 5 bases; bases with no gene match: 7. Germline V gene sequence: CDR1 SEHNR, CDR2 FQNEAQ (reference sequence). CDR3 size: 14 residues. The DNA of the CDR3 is TGTGCCAGCAGCCGATTTGGACAGGGGGGTGGCTACACCTTC. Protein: CASSRFGQGGGYTF.

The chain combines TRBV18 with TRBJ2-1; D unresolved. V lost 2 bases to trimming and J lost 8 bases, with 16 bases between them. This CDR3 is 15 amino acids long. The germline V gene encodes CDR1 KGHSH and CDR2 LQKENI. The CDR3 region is CASSPDRPAAYEQFF. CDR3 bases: TGTGCCAGCTCACCAGATCGACCAGCAGCATATGAGCAGTTCTTC.

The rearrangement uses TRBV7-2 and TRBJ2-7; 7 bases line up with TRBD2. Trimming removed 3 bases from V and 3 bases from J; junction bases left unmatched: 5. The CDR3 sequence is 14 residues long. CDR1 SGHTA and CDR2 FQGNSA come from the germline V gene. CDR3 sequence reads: CASSLRLAVYEQYF. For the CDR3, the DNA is TGTGCCAGCAGCTTGCGGCTAGCGGTCTACGAGCAGTACTTC.

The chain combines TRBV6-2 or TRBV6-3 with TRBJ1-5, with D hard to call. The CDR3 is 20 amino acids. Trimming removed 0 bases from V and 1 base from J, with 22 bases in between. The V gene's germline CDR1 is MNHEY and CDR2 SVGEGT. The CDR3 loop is CASSYSIGLGLIESNQPQHF. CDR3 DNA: TGTGCCAGCAGTTACTCGATAGGCCTGGGCCTGATTGAGAGCAATCAGCCCCAGCATTTT.

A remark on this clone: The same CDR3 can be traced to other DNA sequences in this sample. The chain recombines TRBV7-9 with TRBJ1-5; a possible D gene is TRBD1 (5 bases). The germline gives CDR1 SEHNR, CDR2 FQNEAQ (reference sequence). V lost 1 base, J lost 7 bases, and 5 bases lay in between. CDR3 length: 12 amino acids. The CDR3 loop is CASSLGDQPQHF. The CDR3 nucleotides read TGTGCCAGCAGCTTAGGGGACCAGCCCCAGCATTTT.

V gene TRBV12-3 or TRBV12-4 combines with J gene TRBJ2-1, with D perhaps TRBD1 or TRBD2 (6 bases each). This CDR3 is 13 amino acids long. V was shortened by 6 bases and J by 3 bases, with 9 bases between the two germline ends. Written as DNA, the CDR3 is TGTGCCAGCAGGGGGGGCCGCTACAATGAGCAGTTCTTC. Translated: CASRGGRYNEQFF.

Here the CDR3 reads CASSDPNTGELFF. In DNA form, the CDR3 reads TGTGCCAGCAGTGACCCTAACACCGGGGAGCTGTTTTTT. V gene TRBV2 combines with J gene TRBJ2-2; D ambiguous. CDR3 length equals 13 residues. Germline V CDR1 and CDR2: SNHLY, FYNNEI. Trimming shortened V by 3 bases and J by 2 bases, and 4 bases separated the two germline ends.

The CDR3 sequence: CASSYDRSTGELFF. Written as DNA, the CDR3 is TGTGCCAGCAGTTATGACAGGAGCACCGGGGAGCTGTTTTTT. This chain connects TRBV2 to TRBJ2-2, with D possibly TRBD1 on 6 matching bases. The length of the CDR3 is 14 residues. Trimming took off 5 bases at V and 4 bases at J, with 11 bases between the two ends. Germline-derived CDR1 and CDR2 are SNHLY and FYNNEI.

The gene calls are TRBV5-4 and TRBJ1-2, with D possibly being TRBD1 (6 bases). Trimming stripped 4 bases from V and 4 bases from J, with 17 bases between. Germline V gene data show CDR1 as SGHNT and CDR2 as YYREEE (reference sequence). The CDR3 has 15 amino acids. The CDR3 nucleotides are TGTGCCAGCAGCACGAGTGGGGGCGCTTCCTATGGCTACACCTTC. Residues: CASSTSGGASYGYTF.

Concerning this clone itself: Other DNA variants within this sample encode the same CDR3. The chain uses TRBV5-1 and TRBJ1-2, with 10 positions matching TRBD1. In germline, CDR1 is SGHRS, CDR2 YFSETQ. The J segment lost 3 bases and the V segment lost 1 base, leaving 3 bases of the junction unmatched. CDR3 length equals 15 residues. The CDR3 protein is CASSLRTGGDYGYTF. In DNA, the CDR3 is TGCGCCAGCAGCTTGAGGACAGGGGGAGACTATGGCTACACCTTC.